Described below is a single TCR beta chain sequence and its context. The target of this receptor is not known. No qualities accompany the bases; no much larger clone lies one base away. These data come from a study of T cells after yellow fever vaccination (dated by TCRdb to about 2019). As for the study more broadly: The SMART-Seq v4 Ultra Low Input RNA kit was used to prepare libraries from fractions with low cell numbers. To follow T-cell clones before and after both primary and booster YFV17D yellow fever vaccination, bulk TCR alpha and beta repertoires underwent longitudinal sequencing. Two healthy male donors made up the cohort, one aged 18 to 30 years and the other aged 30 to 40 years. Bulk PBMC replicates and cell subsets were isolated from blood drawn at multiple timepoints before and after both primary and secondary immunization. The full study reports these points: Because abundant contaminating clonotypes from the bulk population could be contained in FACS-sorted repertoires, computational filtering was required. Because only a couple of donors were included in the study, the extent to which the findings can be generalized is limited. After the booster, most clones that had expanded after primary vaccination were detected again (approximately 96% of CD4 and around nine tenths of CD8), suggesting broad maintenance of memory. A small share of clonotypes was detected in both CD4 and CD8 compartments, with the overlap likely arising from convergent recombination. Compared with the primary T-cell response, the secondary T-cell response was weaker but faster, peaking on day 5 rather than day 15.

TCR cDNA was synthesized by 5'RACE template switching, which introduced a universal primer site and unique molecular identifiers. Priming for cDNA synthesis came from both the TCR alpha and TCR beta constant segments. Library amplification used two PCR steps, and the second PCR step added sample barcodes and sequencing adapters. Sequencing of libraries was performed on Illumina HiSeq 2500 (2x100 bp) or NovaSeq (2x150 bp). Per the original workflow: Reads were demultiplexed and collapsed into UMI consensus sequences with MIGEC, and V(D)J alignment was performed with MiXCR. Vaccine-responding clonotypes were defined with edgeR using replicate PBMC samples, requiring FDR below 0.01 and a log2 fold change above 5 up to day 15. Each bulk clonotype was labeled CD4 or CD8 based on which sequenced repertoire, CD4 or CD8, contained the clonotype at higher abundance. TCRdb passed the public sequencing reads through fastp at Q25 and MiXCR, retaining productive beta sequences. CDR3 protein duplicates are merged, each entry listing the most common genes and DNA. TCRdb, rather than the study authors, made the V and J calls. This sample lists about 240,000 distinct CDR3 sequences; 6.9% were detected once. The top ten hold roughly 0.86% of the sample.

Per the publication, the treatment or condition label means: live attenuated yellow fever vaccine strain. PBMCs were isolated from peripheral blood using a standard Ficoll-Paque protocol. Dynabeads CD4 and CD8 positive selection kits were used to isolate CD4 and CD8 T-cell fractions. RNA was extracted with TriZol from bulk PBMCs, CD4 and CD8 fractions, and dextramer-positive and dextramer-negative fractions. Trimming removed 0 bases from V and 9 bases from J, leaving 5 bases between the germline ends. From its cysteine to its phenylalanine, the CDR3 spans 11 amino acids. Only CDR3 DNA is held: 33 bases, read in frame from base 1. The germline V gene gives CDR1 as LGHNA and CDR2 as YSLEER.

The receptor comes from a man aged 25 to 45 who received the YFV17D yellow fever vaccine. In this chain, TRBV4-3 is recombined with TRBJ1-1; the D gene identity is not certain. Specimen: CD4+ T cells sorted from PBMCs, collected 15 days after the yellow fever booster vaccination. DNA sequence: TGCGCCAGCAGCCAAGATGGGAAAGCTTTCTTT. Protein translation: CASSQDGKAFF.